The clone carrying this TCR beta chain was observed a handful of times. As yet, its antigen is unknown. This sample was taken from a study of blood T cells in healthy people across ages. The overall study: Template switching retrieved approximately one barcoded beta molecule for each two T cells. Findings of the study overall: Long-lived donors exceeded aged donors in naive CD4+ cells and diversity.

The sample providers were healthy Caucasian people from Russia, aged roughly 6 to 95. Donors each provided 8 to 10 milliliters of peripheral blood. Combining a sample-barcoded 5' primer with a J-beta primer mix, a second PCR ran for roughly 7 to 12 cycles. TCRdb used MiXCR to reprocess the 5' RACE reads, holding one entry per CDR3 protein. The sample holds roughly 700,000 distinct CDR3 sequences, roughly 50% seen once. V was shortened by 0 bases and J by 4 bases, with 7 bases between the two germline ends. CDR3 size: 13 residues. CDR1 and CDR2 (germline): LNHNV, YYDKDF (reference sequence). This TCR was sampled from a woman aged 60-75 years in good health. The chain is built from TRBV15 and TRBJ2-7; perhaps D is TRBD1 or TRBD2 (5 bases each). Sequenced input: blood. CDR3 coding DNA: TGTGCCACCAGCAGAGATGAGGGGTACGAGCAGTACTTC. Translating gives CATSRDEGYEQYF.